One sample yielded the 3 T cell receptor beta chains listed below, sequenced in a study of cytomegalovirus exposure and HLA in healthy donors (dated by TCRdb to 2016 to 2017). Library construction relied on the immunoSEQ multiplex PCR assay. For the multiplex PCR, a mixture combining 60 forward primers for TCR Vbeta segments and 13 reverse primers for TCR Jbeta segments was used. TCRdb took over this immuneACCESS table, retaining in-frame rearrangements with V and J assigned. Such tables are incomplete; in checked studies, under half of the missing clones stem from an unresolved V gene, and the remainder is unexplained. The sample includes approximately 170,000 clones, with around 63% observed a single time. Around 4.3% of the sample is in the top ten clones. The sample comprised PBMCs. These TCRs come from a woman younger than 35 in good health and CMV-seropositive.

This sequence joins TRBV7-9 and TRBJ2-2; possible D gene TRBD1, 5 bases. V shed 3 bases and J shed 5 bases, with 10 bases lying between them. CDR1 and CDR2 from the germline V gene are SEHNR and FQNEAQ (reference sequence). The CDR3 is made up of 14 amino acids. DNA of the CDR3: TGTGCCAGCAGCTTCTTAGGGGTGACCGGGGAGCTGTTTTTT. As protein: CASSFLGVTGELFF.

The gene calls are TRBV27 and TRBJ2-3; the match to TRBD2 covers 10 bases. The V and J ends lost 4 bases and 6 bases, in that order; junction bases with no gene match: 10. The CDR3 is made up of 16 amino acids. Germline CDR1 MNHEY, CDR2 SMNVEV (reference sequence). This chain's CDR3 is CASSSPASGSWDTQYF. In nucleotides, the CDR3 is TGTGCCAGCAGTTCCCCGGCTAGCGGGAGTTGGGATACGCAGTATTTT.

There are a few counts of this clone. V is TRBV4-1 and J is TRBJ1-2, with a possible D match to TRBD1 (5 bases). The CDR3 contains 12 residues. V dropped 3 bases and J dropped 4 bases, with 6 bases sitting between them. The germline V gene has CDR1 MGHRA and CDR2 YSYEKL. DNA for the CDR3: TGCGCCAGCAGCCACGACAGCTATGGCTACACCTTC. Translation gives CASSHDSYGYTF.